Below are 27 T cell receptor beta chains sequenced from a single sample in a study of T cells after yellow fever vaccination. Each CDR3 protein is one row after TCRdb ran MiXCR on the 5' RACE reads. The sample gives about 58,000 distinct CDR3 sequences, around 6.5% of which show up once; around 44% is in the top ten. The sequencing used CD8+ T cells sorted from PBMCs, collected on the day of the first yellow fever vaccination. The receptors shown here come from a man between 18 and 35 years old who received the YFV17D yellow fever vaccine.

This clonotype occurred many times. The chain's CDR3 is CASSQGTGVSEKLFF. For the CDR3, the DNA is TGCGCCAGCAGCCAAGGGACAGGGGTATCCGAAAAACTGTTTTTT. The chain has TRBV4-3 and TRBJ1-4; 9 bases are a match to TRBD1. The CDR3 has 15 amino acids. The germline gives CDR1 LGHNA, CDR2 YSLEER. V lost 1 base, J lost 8 bases, and 5 bases stayed unmatched.

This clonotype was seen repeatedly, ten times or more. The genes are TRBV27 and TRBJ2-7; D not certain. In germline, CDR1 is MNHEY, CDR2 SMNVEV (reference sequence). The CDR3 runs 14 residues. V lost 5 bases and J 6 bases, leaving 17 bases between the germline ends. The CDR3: CASSPLGPPREQYV. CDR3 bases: TGTGCCAGCAGTCCCCTTGGGCCCCCACGCGAGCAGTACGTC.

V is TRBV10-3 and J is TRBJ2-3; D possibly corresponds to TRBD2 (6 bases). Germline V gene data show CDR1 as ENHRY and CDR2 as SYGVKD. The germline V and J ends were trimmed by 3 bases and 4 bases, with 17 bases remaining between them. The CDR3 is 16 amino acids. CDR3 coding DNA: TGTGCCATCAGTGACCGGGACTCTAAAGGCGCAGATACGCAGTATTTT. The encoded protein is CAISDRDSKGADTQYF.

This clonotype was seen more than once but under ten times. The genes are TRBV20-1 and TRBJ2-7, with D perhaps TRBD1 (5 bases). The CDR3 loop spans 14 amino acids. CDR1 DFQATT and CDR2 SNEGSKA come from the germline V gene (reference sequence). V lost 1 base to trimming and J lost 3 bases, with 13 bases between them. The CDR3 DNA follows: TGCAGTGCTAGAGCCACAGGCCTAGACTACGAGCAGTACTTC. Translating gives CSARATGLDYEQYF.

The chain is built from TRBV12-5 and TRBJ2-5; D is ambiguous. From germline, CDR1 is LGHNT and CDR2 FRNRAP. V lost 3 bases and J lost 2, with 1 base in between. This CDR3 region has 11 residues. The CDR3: CASGFQETQYF. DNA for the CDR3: TGTGCTAGTGGTTTTCAAGAGACCCAGTACTTC.

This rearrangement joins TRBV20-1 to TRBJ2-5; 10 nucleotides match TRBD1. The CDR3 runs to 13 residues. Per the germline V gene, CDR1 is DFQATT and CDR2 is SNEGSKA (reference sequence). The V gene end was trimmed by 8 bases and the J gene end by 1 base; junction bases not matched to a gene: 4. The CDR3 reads CSSWDRGQETQYF. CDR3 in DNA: TGCAGTAGCTGGGACAGGGGCCAAGAGACCCAGTACTTC.

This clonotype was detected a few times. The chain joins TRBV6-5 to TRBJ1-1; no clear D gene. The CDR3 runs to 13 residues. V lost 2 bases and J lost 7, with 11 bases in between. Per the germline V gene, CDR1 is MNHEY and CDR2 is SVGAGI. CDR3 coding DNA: TGTGCCAGCAGTTACGGGGTCTCCTTTGAAGCTTTCTTT. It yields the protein CASSYGVSFEAFF.

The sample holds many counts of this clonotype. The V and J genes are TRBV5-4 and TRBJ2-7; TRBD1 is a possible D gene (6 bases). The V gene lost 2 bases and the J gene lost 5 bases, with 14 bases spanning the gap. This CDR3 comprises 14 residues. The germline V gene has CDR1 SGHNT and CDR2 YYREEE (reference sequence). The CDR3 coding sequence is TGTGCCAGCAGCTTCGGTCCAGGGGTGAACGAGCAGTACTTC. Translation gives CASSFGPGVNEQYF.

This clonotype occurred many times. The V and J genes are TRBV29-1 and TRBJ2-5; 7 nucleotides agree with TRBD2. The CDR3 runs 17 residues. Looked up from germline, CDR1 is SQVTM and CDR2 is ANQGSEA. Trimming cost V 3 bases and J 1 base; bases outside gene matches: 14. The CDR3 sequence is CSVEGESDGGTQETQYF. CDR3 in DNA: TGCAGCGTTGAGGGGGAATCTGACGGGGGGACCCAAGAGACCCAGTACTTC.

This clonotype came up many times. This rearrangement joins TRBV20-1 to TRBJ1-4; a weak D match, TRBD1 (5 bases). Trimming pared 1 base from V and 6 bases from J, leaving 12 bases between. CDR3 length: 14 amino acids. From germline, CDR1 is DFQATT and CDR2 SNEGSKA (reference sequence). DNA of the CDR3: TGCAGTGCTAGAGGAGCCGGGACTTATGAAAAACTGTTTTTT. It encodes CSARGAGTYEKLFF.

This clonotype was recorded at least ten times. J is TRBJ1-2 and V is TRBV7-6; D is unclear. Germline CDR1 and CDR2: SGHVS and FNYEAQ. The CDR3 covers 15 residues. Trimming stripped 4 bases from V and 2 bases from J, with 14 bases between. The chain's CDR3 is CASSSYVQSNYGYTF. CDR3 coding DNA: TGTGCCAGCAGCTCATACGTTCAGTCCAACTATGGCTACACCTTC.

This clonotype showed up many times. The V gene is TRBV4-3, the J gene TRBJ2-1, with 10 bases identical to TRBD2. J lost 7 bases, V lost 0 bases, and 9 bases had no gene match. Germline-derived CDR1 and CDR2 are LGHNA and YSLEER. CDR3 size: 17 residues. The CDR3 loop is CASSQDVASGGENEQFF. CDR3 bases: TGCGCCAGCAGCCAAGATGTGGCTAGCGGGGGAGAGAATGAGCAGTTCTTC.

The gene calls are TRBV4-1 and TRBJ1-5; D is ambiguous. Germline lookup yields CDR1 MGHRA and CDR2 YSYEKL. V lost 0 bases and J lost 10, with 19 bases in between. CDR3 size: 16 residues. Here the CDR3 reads CASSQDLRITISPQHF. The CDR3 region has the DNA TGCGCCAGCAGCCAAGATCTAAGGATTACAATCAGCCCCCAGCATTTT.

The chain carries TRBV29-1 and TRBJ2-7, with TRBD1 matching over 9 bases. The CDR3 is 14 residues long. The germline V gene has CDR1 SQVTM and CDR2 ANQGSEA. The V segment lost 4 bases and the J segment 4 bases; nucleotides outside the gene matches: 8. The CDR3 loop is CSVGTVQGAYEQYF. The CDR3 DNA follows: TGCAGCGTTGGCACCGTACAGGGGGCTTACGAGCAGTACTTC.

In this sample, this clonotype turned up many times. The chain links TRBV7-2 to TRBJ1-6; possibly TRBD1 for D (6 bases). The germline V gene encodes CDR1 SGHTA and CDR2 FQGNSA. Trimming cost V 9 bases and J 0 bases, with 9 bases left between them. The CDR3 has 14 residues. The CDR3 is CASGQSSYNSPLHF. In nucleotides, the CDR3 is TGTGCCAGTGGACAGAGCTCCTATAATTCACCCCTCCACTTT.

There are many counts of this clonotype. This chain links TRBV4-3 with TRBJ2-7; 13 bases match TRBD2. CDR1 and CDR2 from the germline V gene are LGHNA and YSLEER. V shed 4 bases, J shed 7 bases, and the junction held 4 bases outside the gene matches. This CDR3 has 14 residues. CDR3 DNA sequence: TGCGCCAGCAGCCCCGGACTAGCGGGGGTTGAGCAGTACTTC. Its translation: CASSPGLAGVEQYF.

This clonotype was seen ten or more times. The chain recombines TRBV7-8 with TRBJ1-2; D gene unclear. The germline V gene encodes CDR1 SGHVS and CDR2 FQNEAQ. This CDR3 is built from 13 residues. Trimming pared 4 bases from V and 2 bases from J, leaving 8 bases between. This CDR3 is CASSSQLNYGYTF. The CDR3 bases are TGTGCCAGCAGCTCCCAGCTAAACTATGGCTACACCTTC.

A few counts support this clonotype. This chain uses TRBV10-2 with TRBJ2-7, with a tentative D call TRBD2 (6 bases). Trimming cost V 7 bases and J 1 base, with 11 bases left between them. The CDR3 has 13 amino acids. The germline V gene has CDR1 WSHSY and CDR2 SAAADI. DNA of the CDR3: TGCGCCAGCACCCCCGGGAGATCCTACGAGCAGTACTTC. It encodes CASTPGRSYEQYF.

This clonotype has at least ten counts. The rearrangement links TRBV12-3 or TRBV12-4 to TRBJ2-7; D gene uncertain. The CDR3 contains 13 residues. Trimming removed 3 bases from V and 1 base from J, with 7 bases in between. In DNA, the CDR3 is TGTGCCAGCAGTTTGGGGATTTCCTACGAGCAGTACTTC. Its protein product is CASSLGISYEQYF.

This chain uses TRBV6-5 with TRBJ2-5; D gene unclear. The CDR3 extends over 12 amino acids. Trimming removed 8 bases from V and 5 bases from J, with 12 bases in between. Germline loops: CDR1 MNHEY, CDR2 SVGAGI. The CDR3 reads CASAPPGETQYF. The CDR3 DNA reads TGTGCCAGCGCCCCACCCGGGGAGACCCAGTACTTC.

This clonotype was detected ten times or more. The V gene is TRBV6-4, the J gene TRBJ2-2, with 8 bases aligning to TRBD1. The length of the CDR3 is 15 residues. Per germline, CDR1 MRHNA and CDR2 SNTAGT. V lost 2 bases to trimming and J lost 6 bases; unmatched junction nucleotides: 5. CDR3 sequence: CASSDGRGHSGELFF. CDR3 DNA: TGTGCCAGCAGTGACGGCAGGGGGCATTCCGGGGAGCTGTTTTTT.

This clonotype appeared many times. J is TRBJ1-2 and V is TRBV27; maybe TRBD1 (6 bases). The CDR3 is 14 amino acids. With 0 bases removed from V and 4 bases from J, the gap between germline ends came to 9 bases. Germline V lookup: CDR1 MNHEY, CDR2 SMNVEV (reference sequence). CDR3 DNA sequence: TGTGCCAGCAGTTTATCGAGAGGGGGCTATGGCTACACCTTC. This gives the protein CASSLSRGGYGYTF.

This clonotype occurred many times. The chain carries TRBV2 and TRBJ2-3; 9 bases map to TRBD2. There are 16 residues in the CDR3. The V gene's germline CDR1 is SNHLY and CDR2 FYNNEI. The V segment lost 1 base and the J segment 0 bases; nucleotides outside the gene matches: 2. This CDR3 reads CASSEGLAGSTDTQYF. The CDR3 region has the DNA TGTGCCAGCAGTGAAGGTCTAGCGGGGAGCACAGATACGCAGTATTTT.

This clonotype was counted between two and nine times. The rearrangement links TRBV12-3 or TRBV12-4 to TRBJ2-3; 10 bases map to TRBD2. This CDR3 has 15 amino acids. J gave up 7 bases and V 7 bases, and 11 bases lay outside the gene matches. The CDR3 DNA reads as TGTGCCAGCACCATTAGCGGGGGGTTCCGGCATACGCAGTATTTT. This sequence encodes CASTISGGFRHTQYF.

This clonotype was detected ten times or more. Written as DNA, the CDR3 is TGTGCCAGCAGCTCCGGGACTAGCGGGGAAGAGCAGTTCTTC. Protein sequence: CASSSGTSGEEQFF. V gene TRBV7-2 combines with J gene TRBJ2-1; TRBD2 matches 13 bases. CDR1 is SGHTA, CDR2 FQGNSA, per germline. V was clipped by 4 bases and J by 10 bases; unmatched bases: 4. This CDR3 region has 14 residues. Combining the CDR3 with reference TRBV7-2 and TRBJ2-1 gives the whole variable domain GAGVSQSPSNKVTEKGKDVELRCDPISGHTALYWYRQSLGQGLEFLIYFQGNSAPDKSGLPSDRFSAERTGGSVSTLTIQRTQQEDSAVYLCASSSGTSGEEQFFGPGTRLTVL.

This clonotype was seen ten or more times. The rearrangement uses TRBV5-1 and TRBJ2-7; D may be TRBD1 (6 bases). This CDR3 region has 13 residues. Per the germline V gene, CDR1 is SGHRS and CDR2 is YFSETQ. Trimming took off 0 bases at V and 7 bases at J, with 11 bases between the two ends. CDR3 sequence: CASSLARTEEQYF. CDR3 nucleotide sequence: TGCGCCAGCAGCTTGGCGCGGACAGAAGAGCAGTACTTC.

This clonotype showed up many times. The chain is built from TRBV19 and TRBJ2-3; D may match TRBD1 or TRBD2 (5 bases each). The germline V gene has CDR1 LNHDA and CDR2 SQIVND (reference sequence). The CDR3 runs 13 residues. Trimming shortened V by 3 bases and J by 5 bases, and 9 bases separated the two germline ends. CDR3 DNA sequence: TGTGCCAGTAGTATGGGGGTTGGAGATACGCAGTATTTT. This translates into CASSMGVGDTQYF.